This entry concerns a single T cell receptor beta chain. Its specificity is not known. V lost 1 base, J lost 10 bases, and 14 bases lay in between. The length of the CDR3 is 14 residues. CDR1 LGHDT and CDR2 YNNKEL come from the germline V gene (reference sequence). The data derive from a study of T cells in Graves' hyperthyroidism and ophthalmopathy. Study-level results: Blood held most thyroid clonotypes expanded above 0.001 frequency.

Diagnoses were established using clinical symptoms, serum thyroxine and TRAb, thyroid ultrasound and orbital computed tomography. Amplified TCR beta CDR3 regions came from RNA transcripts. Researchers ran a first-round RT-PCR on the TCR CDR3 using the HTBI primer set. TCRdb re-derived calls from the multiplex PCR reads in MiXCR, one entry per CDR3 protein. The data hold about 640,000 distinct CDR3 sequences, with less than 25% observed a single time. The sequencing input was blood. This TCR was recovered from a man between 25 and 39 years old with Graves' ophthalmopathy. This sequence joins TRBV3-1 and TRBJ2-1; D may be TRBD1 (5 bases). CDR3 amino acids: CASSQGRVMGEQFF. The CDR3 DNA reads as TGTGCCAGCAGCCAAGGCAGGGTGATGGGGGAGCAGTTCTTC.